A selection of T cell receptor beta chains follows, all from one sample in a study of long-term antiretroviral therapy in people with HIV. Libraries were prepared by immunoSEQ multiplex PCR; TCRdb keeps only in-frame clonotypes and omits some of them. The table has approximately 11,000 clones, approximately 90% seen once. The sequenced sample was unsorted PBMCs, obtained 0.2 years before starting antiretroviral therapy. The receptor source for this set is a woman in her forties with HIV. The CDR3 runs from the conserved cysteine through the conserved F or W. A D gene is named only where the DNA matches it firmly. Size tells how often a clone was seen (once, few, many) or the class of an expanded clone, and some rows leave it out.

CDR3 protein: CAWLAVTEAFF; CDR3 length: 11; V gene: TRBV30; D gene: .; J gene: TRBJ1-1; clone size: .
CDR3 protein: CASSLVPGSQETQYF; CDR3 length: 15; V gene: TRBV5-1; D gene: .; J gene: TRBJ2-5; clone size: .
CDR3 protein: CASSLTGADTQYF; CDR3 length: 13; V gene: TRBV7-6; D gene: .; J gene: TRBJ2-3; clone size: .
CDR3 protein: CASSSQQGNTEAFF; CDR3 length: 14; V gene: TRBV6-6; D gene: .; J gene: TRBJ1-1; clone size: .
CDR3 protein: CASSLAAQGRSQSPLHF; CDR3 length: 17; V gene: TRBV5-6; D gene: .; J gene: TRBJ1-6; clone size: .
CDR3 protein: CASSQMDRANSPLHF; CDR3 length: 15; V gene: TRBV7-2; D gene: .; J gene: TRBJ1-6; clone size: few
CDR3 protein: CASSIGPTYEQYF; CDR3 length: 13; V gene: TRBV19; D gene: .; J gene: TRBJ2-7; clone size: .
CDR3 protein: CASSVQGGSTEAFF; CDR3 length: 14; V gene: TRBV5-1; D gene: .; J gene: TRBJ1-1; clone size: few
CDR3 protein: CATSRAGGLNNEQFF; CDR3 length: 15; V gene: TRBV15; D gene: TRBD2; J gene: TRBJ2-1; clone size: .
CDR3 protein: CASSPFANRDSPLHF; CDR3 length: 15; V gene: TRBV7-2; D gene: .; J gene: TRBJ1-6; clone size: .
CDR3 protein: CASSVLSNTGELFF; CDR3 length: 14; V gene: TRBV9; D gene: .; J gene: TRBJ2-2; clone size: .
CDR3 protein: CASSRDRENSPLHF; CDR3 length: 14; V gene: TRBV7-9; D gene: TRBD1; J gene: TRBJ1-6; clone size: few
CDR3 protein: CASSPPSSGEQFF; CDR3 length: 13; V gene: TRBV18; D gene: .; J gene: TRBJ2-1; clone size: .
CDR3 protein: CASSLPRGAGSPLHF; CDR3 length: 15; V gene: TRBV28; D gene: .; J gene: TRBJ1-6; clone size: .
CDR3 protein: CAWSALTGEKLFF; CDR3 length: 13; V gene: TRBV30; D gene: .; J gene: TRBJ1-4; clone size: .
CDR3 protein: CASSFRDRNGYTF; CDR3 length: 13; V gene: TRBV7-2; D gene: TRBD1; J gene: TRBJ1-2; clone size: .
CDR3 protein: CASSFRTGVHYEQYF; CDR3 length: 15; V gene: TRBV7-9; D gene: TRBD1; J gene: TRBJ2-7; clone size: .
CDR3 protein: CASSVSPGNTEAFF; CDR3 length: 14; V gene: TRBV9; D gene: .; J gene: TRBJ1-1; clone size: once
CDR3 protein: CASSSWTAGEAFF; CDR3 length: 13; V gene: TRBV7-9; D gene: .; J gene: TRBJ1-1; clone size: .
CDR3 protein: CASSQSVRAEQFF; CDR3 length: 13; V gene: TRBV5-1; D gene: .; J gene: TRBJ2-1; clone size: .
CDR3 protein: CASSLEGTLNSPLHF; CDR3 length: 15; V gene: TRBV5-1; D gene: .; J gene: TRBJ1-6; clone size: .
CDR3 protein: CASSLSGGADEQYF; CDR3 length: 14; V gene: TRBV7-9; D gene: TRBD2; J gene: TRBJ2-7; clone size: .
CDR3 protein: CASSPRNYGYTF; CDR3 length: 12; V gene: TRBV11-2; D gene: .; J gene: TRBJ1-2; clone size: .
CDR3 protein: CASSPRTGGSNEKLFF; CDR3 length: 16; V gene: TRBV4-1; D gene: TRBD1; J gene: TRBJ1-4; clone size: .
CDR3 protein: CAISEVAGPASTQYF; CDR3 length: 15; V gene: TRBV10-3; D gene: TRBD2; J gene: TRBJ2-3; clone size: .
CDR3 protein: CASSRDTGQAKNIQYF; CDR3 length: 16; V gene: TRBV5-1; D gene: .; J gene: TRBJ2-4; clone size: .
CDR3 protein: CASSQTGGGYEQYF; CDR3 length: 14; V gene: TRBV14; D gene: TRBD1; J gene: TRBJ2-7; clone size: .
CDR3 protein: CASGRGTGAPYGYTF; CDR3 length: 15; V gene: TRBV9; D gene: TRBD1; J gene: TRBJ1-2; clone size: .
CDR3 protein: CASSVGDRQGDYEKLFF; CDR3 length: 17; V gene: TRBV7-4; D gene: TRBD1; J gene: TRBJ1-4; clone size: .
CDR3 protein: CAISPGLAGYQETQYF; CDR3 length: 16; V gene: TRBV10-3; D gene: TRBD2; J gene: TRBJ2-5; clone size: .
CDR3 protein: CASSLGPGTGLIDTQYF; CDR3 length: 17; V gene: TRBV7-9; D gene: TRBD1; J gene: TRBJ2-3; clone size: .
CDR3 protein: CASSDRGTDTQYF; CDR3 length: 13; V gene: TRBV2; D gene: .; J gene: TRBJ2-3; clone size: .
CDR3 protein: CASSPPREYRSQNEKLFF; CDR3 length: 18; V gene: TRBV4-1; D gene: .; J gene: TRBJ1-4; clone size: .
CDR3 protein: CASSLGGGGQPQHF; CDR3 length: 14; V gene: TRBV7-2; D gene: .; J gene: TRBJ1-5; clone size: .
CDR3 protein: CASMGERNTEAFF; CDR3 length: 13; V gene: TRBV2; D gene: .; J gene: TRBJ1-1; clone size: few
CDR3 protein: CASSEYSLTETQYF; CDR3 length: 14; V gene: TRBV25-1; D gene: .; J gene: TRBJ2-5; clone size: .
CDR3 protein: CASSLEGGPNEQYF; CDR3 length: 14; V gene: TRBV5-1; D gene: .; J gene: TRBJ2-7; clone size: .
CDR3 protein: CASSVREKSEKLFF; CDR3 length: 14; V gene: TRBV13; D gene: .; J gene: TRBJ1-4; clone size: .
CDR3 protein: CASSPPTSGSNNEQFF; CDR3 length: 16; V gene: TRBV5-1; D gene: TRBD2; J gene: TRBJ2-1; clone size: .
CDR3 protein: CASSPGSGPSPNSPLHF; CDR3 length: 17; V gene: TRBV5-1; D gene: .; J gene: TRBJ1-6; clone size: .
CDR3 protein: CASSWTGGQEKLFF; CDR3 length: 14; V gene: TRBV5-4; D gene: TRBD1; J gene: TRBJ1-4; clone size: .
CDR3 protein: CASSAIFSGANVLTF; CDR3 length: 15; V gene: TRBV7-6; D gene: .; J gene: TRBJ2-6; clone size: .
CDR3 protein: CASIPQAGGYYNEQFF; CDR3 length: 16; V gene: TRBV7-9; D gene: TRBD2; J gene: TRBJ2-1; clone size: few
CDR3 protein: CASSSRVRNTEAFF; CDR3 length: 14; V gene: TRBV13; D gene: .; J gene: TRBJ1-1; clone size: .
CDR3 protein: CAWSVRPGGAADTQYF; CDR3 length: 16; V gene: TRBV30; D gene: .; J gene: TRBJ2-3; clone size: .
CDR3 protein: CASSSGQGGTEAFF; CDR3 length: 14; V gene: TRBV9; D gene: TRBD1; J gene: TRBJ1-1; clone size: .
CDR3 protein: CASRLGPGNTEAFF; CDR3 length: 14; V gene: TRBV10-2; D gene: .; J gene: TRBJ1-1; clone size: once
CDR3 protein: CASRGSNEKLFF; CDR3 length: 12; V gene: TRBV2; D gene: .; J gene: TRBJ1-4; clone size: .
CDR3 protein: CASSSPGQRFNYGYTF; CDR3 length: 16; V gene: TRBV7-2; D gene: TRBD1; J gene: TRBJ1-2; clone size: .
CDR3 protein: CASSLSPRQGLHILNYGYTF; CDR3 length: 20; V gene: TRBV27; D gene: TRBD1; J gene: TRBJ1-2; clone size: few
CDR3 protein: CASSPPGQGDIYGYTF; CDR3 length: 16; V gene: TRBV7-9; D gene: TRBD1; J gene: TRBJ1-2; clone size: .